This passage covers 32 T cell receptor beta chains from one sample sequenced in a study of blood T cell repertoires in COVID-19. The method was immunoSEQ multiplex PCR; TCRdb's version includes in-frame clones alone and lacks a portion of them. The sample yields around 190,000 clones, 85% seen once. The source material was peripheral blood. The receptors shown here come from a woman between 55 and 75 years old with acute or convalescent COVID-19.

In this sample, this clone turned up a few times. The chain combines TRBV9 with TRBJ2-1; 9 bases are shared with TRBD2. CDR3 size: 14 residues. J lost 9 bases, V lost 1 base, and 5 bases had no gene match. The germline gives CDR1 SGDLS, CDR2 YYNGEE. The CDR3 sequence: CASSVLAGGAEQFF. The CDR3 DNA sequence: TGTGCCAGCAGCGTACTGGCGGGAGGGGCTGAGCAGTTCTTC.

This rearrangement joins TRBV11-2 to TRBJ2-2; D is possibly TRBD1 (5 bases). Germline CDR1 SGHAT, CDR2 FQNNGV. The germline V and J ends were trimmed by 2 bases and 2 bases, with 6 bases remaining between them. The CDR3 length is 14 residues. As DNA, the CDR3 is TGTGCCAGCAGCTTAACAGGAAACACCGGGGAGCTGTTTTTT. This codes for CASSLTGNTGELFF.

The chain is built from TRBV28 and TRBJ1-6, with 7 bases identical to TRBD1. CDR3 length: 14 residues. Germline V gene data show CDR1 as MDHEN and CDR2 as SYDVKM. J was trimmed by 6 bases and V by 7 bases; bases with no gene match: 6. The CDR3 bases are TGTGCCAGCACGACGGGACAGCCTAATTCACCCCTCCACTTT. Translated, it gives CASTTGQPNSPLHF.

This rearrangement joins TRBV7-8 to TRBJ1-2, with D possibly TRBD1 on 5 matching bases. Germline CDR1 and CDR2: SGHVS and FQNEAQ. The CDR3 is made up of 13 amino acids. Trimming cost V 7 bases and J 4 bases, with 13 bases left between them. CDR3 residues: CASNGAGFYGYTF. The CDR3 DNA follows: TGTGCCAGCAACGGGGCGGGGTTCTATGGCTACACCTTC.

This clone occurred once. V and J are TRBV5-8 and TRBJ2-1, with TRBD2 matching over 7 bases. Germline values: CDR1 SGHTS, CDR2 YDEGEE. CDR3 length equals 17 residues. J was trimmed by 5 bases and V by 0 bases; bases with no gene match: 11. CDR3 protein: CASSLASGLAAHNEQFF. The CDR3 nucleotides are TGTGCCAGCAGCTTGGCCTCGGGGCTAGCGGCCCACAATGAGCAGTTCTTC.

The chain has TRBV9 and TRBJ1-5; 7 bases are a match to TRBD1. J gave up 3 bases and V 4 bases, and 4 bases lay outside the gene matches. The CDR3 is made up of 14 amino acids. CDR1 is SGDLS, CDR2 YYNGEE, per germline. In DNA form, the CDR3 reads TGTGCCAGCAGCAAGACAGGGTCCAATCAGCCCCAGCATTTT. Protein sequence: CASSKTGSNQPQHF. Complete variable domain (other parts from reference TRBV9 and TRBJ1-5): DSGVTQTPKHLITATGQRVTLRCSPRSGDLSVYWYQQSLDQGLQFLIQYYNGEERAKGNILERFSAQQFPDLHSELNLSSLELGDSALYFCASSKTGSNQPQHFGDGTRLSIL.

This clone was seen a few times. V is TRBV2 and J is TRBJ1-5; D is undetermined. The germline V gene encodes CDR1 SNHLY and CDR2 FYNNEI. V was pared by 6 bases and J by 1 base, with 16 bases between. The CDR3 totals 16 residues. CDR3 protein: CASSLEEGISNQPQHF. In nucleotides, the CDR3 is TGTGCCAGCAGCTTAGAAGAGGGCATAAGCAATCAGCCCCAGCATTTT.

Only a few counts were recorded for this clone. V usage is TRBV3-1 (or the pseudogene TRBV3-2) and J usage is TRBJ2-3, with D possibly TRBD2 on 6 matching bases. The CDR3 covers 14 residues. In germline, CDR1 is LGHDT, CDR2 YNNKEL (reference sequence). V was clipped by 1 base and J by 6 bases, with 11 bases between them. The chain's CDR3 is CASSQVGLADTQYF. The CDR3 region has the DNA TGTGCCAGCAGCCAAGTCGGGCTAGCGGATACGCAGTATTTT.

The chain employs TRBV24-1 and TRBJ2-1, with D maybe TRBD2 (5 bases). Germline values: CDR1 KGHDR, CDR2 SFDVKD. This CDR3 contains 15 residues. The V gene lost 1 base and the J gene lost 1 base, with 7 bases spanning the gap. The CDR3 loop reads CATSDFRGSYNEQFF. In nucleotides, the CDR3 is TGTGCCACCAGTGATTTTCGCGGGTCCTACAATGAGCAGTTCTTC.

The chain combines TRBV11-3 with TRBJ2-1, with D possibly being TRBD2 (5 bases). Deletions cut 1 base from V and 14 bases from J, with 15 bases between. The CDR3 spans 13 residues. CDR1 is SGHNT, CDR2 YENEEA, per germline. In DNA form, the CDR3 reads TGTGCCAGCAGCTTAGGTCCATCGGGAAAGGAGTTCTTC. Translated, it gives CASSLGPSGKEFF. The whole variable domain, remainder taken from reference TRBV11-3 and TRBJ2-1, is EAGVVQSPRYKIIEKKQPVAFWCNPISGHNTLYWYLQNLGQGPELLIRYENEEAVDDSQLPKDRFSAERLKGVDSTLKIQPAELGDSAVYLCASSLGPSGKEFFGPGTRLTVL.

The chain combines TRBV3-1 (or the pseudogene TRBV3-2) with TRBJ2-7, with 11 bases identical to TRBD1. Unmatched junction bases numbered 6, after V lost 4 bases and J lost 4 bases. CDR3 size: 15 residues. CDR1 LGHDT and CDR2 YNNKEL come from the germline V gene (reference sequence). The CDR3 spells CASSPGQGAWYEQYV. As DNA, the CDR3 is TGTGCCAGCAGCCCCGGACAGGGGGCTTGGTACGAGCAGTACGTC.

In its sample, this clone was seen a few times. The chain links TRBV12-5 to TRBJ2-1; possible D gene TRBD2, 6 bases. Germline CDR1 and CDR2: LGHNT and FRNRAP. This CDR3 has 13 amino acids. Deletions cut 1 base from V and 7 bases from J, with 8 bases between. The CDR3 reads CASGLAGRNEQFF. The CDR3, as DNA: TGTGCTAGTGGTTTGGCAGGGAGGAATGAGCAGTTCTTC.

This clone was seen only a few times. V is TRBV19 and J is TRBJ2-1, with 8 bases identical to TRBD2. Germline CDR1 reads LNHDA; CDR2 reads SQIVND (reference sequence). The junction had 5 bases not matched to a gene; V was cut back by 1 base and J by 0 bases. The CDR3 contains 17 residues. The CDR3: CASSIAGGGSSYNEQFF. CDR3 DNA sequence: TGTGCCAGTAGTATAGCTGGCGGGGGGAGCTCCTACAATGAGCAGTTCTTC.

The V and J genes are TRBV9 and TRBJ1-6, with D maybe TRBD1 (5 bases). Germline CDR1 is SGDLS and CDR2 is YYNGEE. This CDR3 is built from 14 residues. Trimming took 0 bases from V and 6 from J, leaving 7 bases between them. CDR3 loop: CASSVGGPNSPLHF. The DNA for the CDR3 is TGTGCCAGCAGCGTAGGGGGCCCTAATTCACCCCTCCACTTT.

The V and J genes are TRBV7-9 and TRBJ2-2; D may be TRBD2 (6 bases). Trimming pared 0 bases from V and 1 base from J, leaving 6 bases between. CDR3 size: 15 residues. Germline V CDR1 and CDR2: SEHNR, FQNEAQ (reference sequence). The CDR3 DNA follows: TGTGCCAGCAGCTTAGCGGGGGGGAACACCGGGGAGCTGTTTTTT. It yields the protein CASSLAGGNTGELFF.

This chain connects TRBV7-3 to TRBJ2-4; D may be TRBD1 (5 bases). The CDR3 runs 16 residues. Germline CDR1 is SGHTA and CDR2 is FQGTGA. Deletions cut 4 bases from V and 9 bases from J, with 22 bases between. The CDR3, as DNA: TGTGCCAGCAGCTCCGGGCCGAGGCAGGGTGGTAGCATTCAGTACTTC. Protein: CASSSGPRQGGSIQYF.

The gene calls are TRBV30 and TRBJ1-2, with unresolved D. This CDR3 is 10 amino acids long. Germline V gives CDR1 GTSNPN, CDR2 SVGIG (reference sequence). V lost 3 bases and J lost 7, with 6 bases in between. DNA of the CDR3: TGTGCCTGGAGGCGTACTGGCTACACCTTC. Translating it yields CAWRRTGYTF.

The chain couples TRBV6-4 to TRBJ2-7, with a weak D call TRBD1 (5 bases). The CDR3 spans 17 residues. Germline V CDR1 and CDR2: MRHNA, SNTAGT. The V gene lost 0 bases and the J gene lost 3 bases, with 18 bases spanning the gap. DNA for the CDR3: TGTGCCAGCAGTGACTCGAAAGGGGTCGGGCAGGGCTACGAGCAGTACGTC. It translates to CASSDSKGVGQGYEQYV.

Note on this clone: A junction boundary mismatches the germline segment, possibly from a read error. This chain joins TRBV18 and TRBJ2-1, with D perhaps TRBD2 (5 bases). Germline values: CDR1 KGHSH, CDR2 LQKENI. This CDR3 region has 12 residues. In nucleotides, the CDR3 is TGTGCCAGCTCATCCACGCCGAGGGCCGATCTCTTC. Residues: CASSSTPRADLF. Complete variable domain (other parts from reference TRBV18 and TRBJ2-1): NAGVMQNPRHLVRRRGQEARLRCSPMKGHSHVYWYRQLPEEGLKFMVYLQKENIIDESGMPKERFSAEFPKEGPSILRIQQVVRGDSAAYFCASSSTPRADLFGPGTRLTVL.

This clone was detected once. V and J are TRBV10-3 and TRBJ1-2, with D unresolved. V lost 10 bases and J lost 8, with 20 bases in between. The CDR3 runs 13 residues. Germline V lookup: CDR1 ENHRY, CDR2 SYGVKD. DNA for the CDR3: TGTGCCACCAGAAGTACGAGCGATGGAGGCTACACCTTC. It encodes CATRSTSDGGYTF.

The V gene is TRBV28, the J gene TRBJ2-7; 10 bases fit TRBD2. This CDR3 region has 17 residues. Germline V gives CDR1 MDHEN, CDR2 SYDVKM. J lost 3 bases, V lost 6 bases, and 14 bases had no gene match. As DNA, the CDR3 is TGTGCCAGCAGGGGACTGATCACGCGACTAGCGGGCTACGAGCAGTACTTC. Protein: CASRGLITRLAGYEQYF. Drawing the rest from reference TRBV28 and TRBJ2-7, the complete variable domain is DVKVTQSSRYLVKRTGEKVFLECVQDMDHENMFWYRQDPGLGLRLIYFSYDVKMKEKGDIPEGYSVSREKKERFSLILESASTNQTSMYLCASRGLITRLAGYEQYFGPGTRLTVT.

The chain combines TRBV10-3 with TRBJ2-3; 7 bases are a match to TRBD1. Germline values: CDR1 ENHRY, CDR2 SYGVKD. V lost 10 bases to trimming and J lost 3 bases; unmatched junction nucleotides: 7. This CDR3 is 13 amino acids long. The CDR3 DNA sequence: TGTGCCAGCCAGGGGGTATTGACAGATACGCAGTATTTT. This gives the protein CASQGVLTDTQYF.

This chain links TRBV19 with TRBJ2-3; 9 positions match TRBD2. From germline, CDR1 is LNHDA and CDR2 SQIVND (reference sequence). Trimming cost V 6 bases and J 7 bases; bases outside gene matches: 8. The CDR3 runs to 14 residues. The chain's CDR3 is CASRSSSGRNTQYF. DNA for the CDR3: TGTGCCAGTAGAAGTTCCAGCGGGAGGAATACGCAGTATTTT.

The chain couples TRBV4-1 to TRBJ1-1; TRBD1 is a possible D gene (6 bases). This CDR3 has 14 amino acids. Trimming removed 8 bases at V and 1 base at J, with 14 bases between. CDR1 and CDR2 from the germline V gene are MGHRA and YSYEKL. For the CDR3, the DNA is TGCGCCAGCCGCCCGAGCAGGGGGAACACTGAAGCTTTCTTT. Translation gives CASRPSRGNTEAFF.

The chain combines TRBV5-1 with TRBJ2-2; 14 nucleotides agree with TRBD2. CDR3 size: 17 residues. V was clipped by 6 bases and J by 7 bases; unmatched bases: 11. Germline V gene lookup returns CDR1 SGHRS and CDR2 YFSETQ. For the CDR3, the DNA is TGCGCCAGCATGGTGACTAGCGGGAGGGCCGAGGTCGGGGAGCTGTTTTTT. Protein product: CASMVTSGRAEVGELFF.

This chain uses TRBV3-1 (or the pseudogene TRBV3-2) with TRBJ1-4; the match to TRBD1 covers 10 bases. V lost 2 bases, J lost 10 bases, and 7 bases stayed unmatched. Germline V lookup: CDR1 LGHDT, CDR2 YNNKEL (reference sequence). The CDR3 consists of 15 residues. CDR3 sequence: CASSQMTGGEGKLFF. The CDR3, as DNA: TGTGCCAGCAGCCAAATGACAGGGGGCGAGGGAAAACTGTTTTTT.

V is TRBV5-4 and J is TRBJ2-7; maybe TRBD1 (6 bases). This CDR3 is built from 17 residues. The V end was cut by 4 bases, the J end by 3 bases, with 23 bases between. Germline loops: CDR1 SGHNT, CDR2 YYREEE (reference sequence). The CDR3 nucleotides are TGTGCCAGCAGCGCGGGCCCGGTTGGGGGCAGAGGCTACGAGCAGTACTTC. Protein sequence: CASSAGPVGGRGYEQYF.

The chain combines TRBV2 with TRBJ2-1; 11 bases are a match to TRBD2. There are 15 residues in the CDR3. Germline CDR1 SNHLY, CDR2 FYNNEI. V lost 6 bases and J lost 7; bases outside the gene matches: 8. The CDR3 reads CASRTIAGGPNEQFF. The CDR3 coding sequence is TGTGCCAGCAGAACAATAGCGGGAGGGCCAAATGAGCAGTTCTTC. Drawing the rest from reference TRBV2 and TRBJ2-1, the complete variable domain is EPEVTQTPSHQVTQMGQEVILRCVPISNHLYFYWYRQILGQKVEFLVSFYNNEISEKSEIFDDQFSVERPDGSNFTLKIRSTKLEDSAMYFCASRTIAGGPNEQFFGPGTRLTVL.

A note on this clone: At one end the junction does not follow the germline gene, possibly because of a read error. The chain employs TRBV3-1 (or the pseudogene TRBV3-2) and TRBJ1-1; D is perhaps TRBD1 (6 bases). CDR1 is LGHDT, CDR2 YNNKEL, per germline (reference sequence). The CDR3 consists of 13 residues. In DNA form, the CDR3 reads TGTGCCAGCAGCCAAGGTGGGGACACGGAAGCTTTCTTT. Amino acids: CASSQGGDTEAFF.

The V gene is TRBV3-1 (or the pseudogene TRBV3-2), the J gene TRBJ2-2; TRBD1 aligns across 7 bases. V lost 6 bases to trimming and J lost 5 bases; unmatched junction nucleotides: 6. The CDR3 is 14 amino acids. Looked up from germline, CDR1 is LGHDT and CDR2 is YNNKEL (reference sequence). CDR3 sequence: CASRRQGGTGELFF. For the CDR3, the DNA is TGTGCCAGCAGGAGACAGGGTGGAACCGGGGAGCTGTTTTTT.

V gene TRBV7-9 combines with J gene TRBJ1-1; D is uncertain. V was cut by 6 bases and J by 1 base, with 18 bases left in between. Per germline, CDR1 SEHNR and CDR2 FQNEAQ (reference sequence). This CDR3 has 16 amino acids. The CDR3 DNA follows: TGTGCCAGCAGGACTGGTGTAGACTCCCAGAACACTGAAGCTTTCTTT. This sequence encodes CASRTGVDSQNTEAFF.

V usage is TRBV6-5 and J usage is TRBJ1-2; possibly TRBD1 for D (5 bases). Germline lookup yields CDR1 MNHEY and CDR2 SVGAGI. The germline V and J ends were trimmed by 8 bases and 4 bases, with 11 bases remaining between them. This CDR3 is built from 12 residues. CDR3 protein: CASDIQGYGYTF. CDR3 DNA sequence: TGTGCCAGCGATATTCAGGGCTATGGCTACACCTTC.